This passage covers 28 T cell receptor beta chains from one sample sequenced in a study of shared clonotypes between healthy human individuals. This table comes from immunoSEQ multiplex PCR, and its TCRdb copy is limited to in-frame clones, with some not included. The sample records about 490,000 clones, approximately 82% being singletons. The sample taken for sequencing was PBMCs. The receptors were sampled from a woman aged 40 to 55 in good health. Some clones in this sample may be carry-over from other donors' samples.

The genes are TRBV7-2 and TRBJ1-4; D possibly corresponds to TRBD1 (6 bases). V shed 4 bases and J shed 4 bases, with 13 bases lying between them. Germline CDR1 SGHTA, CDR2 FQGNSA. The CDR3 extends over 15 amino acids. CDR3 amino acids: CASSSRTADNEKLFF. The CDR3 DNA follows: TGTGCCAGCAGCTCAAGGACAGCTGATAATGAAAAACTGTTTTTT.

The V call is TRBV28, the J call TRBJ2-1; D unresolved. The ends were cut back, 3 bases at V and 15 bases at J, with 21 bases in the middle. Per germline, CDR1 MDHEN and CDR2 SYDVKM. This CDR3 comprises 14 residues. The CDR3 DNA reads TGTGCCAGCAGTTTTGCTAGTGGGGTTGTGCGGTTGTTCTTC. Its protein is CASSFASGVVRLFF.

This CDR3 is CASGQGVGTEAFF. The CDR3 DNA reads as TGTGCCAGCGGACAGGGGGTTGGCACTGAAGCTTTCTTT. The chain couples TRBV6-5 to TRBJ1-1; TRBD1 aligns across 10 bases. Per germline, CDR1 MNHEY and CDR2 SVGAGI. CDR3 length equals 13 residues. J was trimmed by 4 bases and V by 8 bases; bases with no gene match: 4.

The chain has TRBV28 and TRBJ2-3; the D is unclear. The germline V gene encodes CDR1 MDHEN and CDR2 SYDVKM. CDR3 length: 14 amino acids. V lost 1 base to trimming and J lost 4 bases, with 9 bases between them. This CDR3 reads CASSLSRVADTQYF. The CDR3 DNA reads as TGTGCCAGCAGTTTATCCCGGGTAGCAGATACGCAGTATTTT.

This clone was recorded a few times. This chain links TRBV6-4 with TRBJ2-5; D is unresolved. This CDR3 has 15 amino acids. The ends were cut back, 6 bases at V and 5 bases at J, with 19 bases in the middle. Germline V gene lookup returns CDR1 MRHNA and CDR2 SNTAGT. The chain's CDR3 is CASRLTRRPTETQYF. In DNA form, the CDR3 reads TGTGCCAGCAGACTGACGAGACGGCCAACGGAGACCCAGTACTTC.

V gene TRBV7-8 combines with J gene TRBJ2-3; D call uncertain. The CDR3 extends over 15 amino acids. Germline-derived CDR1 and CDR2 are SGHVS and FQNEAQ. The ends were cut back, 6 bases at V and 4 bases at J, with 17 bases in the middle. The CDR3 region has the DNA TGTGCCAGCAGATCCCCCACCCAGAACCCAGATACGCAGTATTTT. The encoded protein is CASRSPTQNPDTQYF.

This clone turned up a few times. The chain combines TRBV6-1 with TRBJ1-4; possibly TRBD1 for D (6 bases). The V and J ends lost 5 bases and 4 bases respectively, with 14 bases between them. CDR1 and CDR2 (germline): MNHNS, SASEGT. The CDR3 contains 15 residues. The CDR3 here is CASSWGGQVNEKLFF. The CDR3 DNA is TGTGCCAGCAGTTGGGGGGGACAAGTTAATGAAAAACTGTTTTTT.

There are a few counts of this clone. The rearrangement joins TRBV11-2 to TRBJ1-5, with D tentatively TRBD1 (5 bases). V was cut by 3 bases and J by 7 bases, with 7 bases left in between. CDR3 size: 12 residues. CDR1 and CDR2 from the germline V gene are SGHAT and FQNNGV. The CDR3 DNA follows: TGTGCCAGCAGCTTTGGGGGGCAGCCCCAGCATTTT. As protein: CASSFGGQPQHF.

This clone was counted a few times. The chain uses TRBV27 and TRBJ1-1, with D unclear. This CDR3 comprises 13 residues. CDR1 and CDR2 (germline): MNHEY, SMNVEV (reference sequence). The V end was cut by 3 bases, the J end by 6 bases, with 11 bases between. The CDR3 region has the DNA TGTGCCAGCAGTTTTCAACGTGGAGCTGAAGCTTTCTTT. Protein sequence: CASSFQRGAEAFF.

V and J are TRBV7-9 and TRBJ2-7, with D tentatively TRBD2 (7 bases). V gave up 11 bases and J gave up 3 bases, with 29 bases separating them. The CDR3 is 17 residues long. The germline CDR1 and CDR2 sequences are SEHNR and FQNEAQ (reference sequence). The CDR3 here is CALGAPYGGRRVYEQYF. The CDR3 nucleotides read TGTGCCCTCGGGGCCCCATACGGGGGGCGCAGGGTCTACGAGCAGTACTTC.

The chain employs TRBV19 and TRBJ2-7; a weak D match, TRBD1 (5 bases). Germline V CDR1 and CDR2: LNHDA, SQIVND (reference sequence). CDR3 length: 14 amino acids. V lost 3 bases and J 3 bases, leaving 12 bases between the germline ends. This CDR3 is CASSMGPASYEQYF. DNA of the CDR3: TGTGCCAGTAGTATGGGGCCAGCGAGCTACGAGCAGTACTTC.

This clone was recorded only once. The chain carries TRBV27 and TRBJ1-2; D is uncertain. CDR1 and CDR2 (germline): MNHEY, SMNVEV (reference sequence). This CDR3 region has 16 residues. V was trimmed by 2 bases and J by 8 bases, leaving 21 bases between them. In DNA form, the CDR3 reads TGTGCCAGCAGTTTAGGGAGGACGCGTACCTGGGAGGGCTACACCTTC. Protein: CASSLGRTRTWEGYTF.

J is TRBJ2-1 and V is TRBV6-4; D not resolved. Germline CDR1 is MRHNA and CDR2 is SNTAGT. The germline V and J ends were trimmed by 0 bases and 0 bases, with 6 bases remaining between them. The CDR3 sequence is 15 residues long. The CDR3 spells CASSDSSSSYNEQFF. Written as DNA, the CDR3 is TGTGCCAGCAGTGACTCGTCCTCCTCCTACAATGAGCAGTTCTTC.

The chain employs TRBV11-2 and TRBJ2-2, with D perhaps given as TRBD1 or TRBD2 (5 bases each). Germline CDR1 and CDR2: SGHAT and FQNNGV. CDR3 length: 15 amino acids. Trimming removed 5 bases from V and 4 bases from J, with 14 bases in between. CDR3: CASSPRVGSTGELFF. CDR3 in DNA: TGTGCCAGCAGCCCCAGGGTGGGGAGCACCGGGGAGCTGTTTTTT.

The chain combines TRBV15 with TRBJ2-1, with D perhaps matching TRBD1 (5 bases). Deletions cut 3 bases from V and 10 bases from J, with 13 bases between. The CDR3 is 13 amino acids. Germline CDR1 is LNHNV and CDR2 is YYDKDF (reference sequence). CDR3 DNA sequence: TGTGCCACCAGCAGCAACTCAGGGCACGAGCAGTTCTTC. This translates into CATSSNSGHEQFF. The variable domain in full, with the rest retrieved from reference TRBV15 and TRBJ2-1, is DAMVIQNPRYQVTQFGKPVTLSCSQTLNHNVMYWYQQKSSQAPKLLFHYYDKDFNNEADTPDNFQSRRPNTSFCFLDIRSPGLGDTAMYLCATSSNSGHEQFFGPGTRLTVL.

This sequence joins TRBV7-9 and TRBJ2-1; no clear D. The CDR3 has 14 residues. Trimming left V 2 bases short and J 6 bases short, with 11 bases between. The V gene's germline CDR1 is SEHNR and CDR2 FQNEAQ (reference sequence). CDR3 region: CASSLFLIGNEQFF. For the CDR3, the DNA is TGTGCCAGCAGCTTATTCCTAATCGGCAATGAGCAGTTCTTC.

The chain combines TRBV12-5 with TRBJ2-1; TRBD2 might be the D (5 bases). Germline V gene data show CDR1 as LGHNT and CDR2 as FRNRAP. This CDR3 comprises 12 residues. Trimming cost V 6 bases and J 6 bases, with 9 bases left between them. CDR3: CASGTGINEQFF. CDR3 DNA: TGTGCTAGTGGCACCGGGATCAATGAGCAGTTCTTC.

This sequence joins TRBV9 and TRBJ2-3, with a weak D call TRBD2 (5 bases). The V end was cut by 3 bases, the J end by 3 bases, with 17 bases between. In germline, CDR1 is SGDLS, CDR2 YYNGEE. The CDR3 has 16 amino acids. CDR3 loop: CASSALSGTLTDTQYF. The DNA for the CDR3 is TGTGCCAGCAGCGCCCTTTCGGGAACCCTGACAGATACGCAGTATTTT.

The gene calls are TRBV2 and TRBJ2-5; D remains ambiguous. The CDR3 totals 13 residues. Trimming removed 2 bases at V and 1 base at J, with 5 bases between. Looked up from germline, CDR1 is SNHLY and CDR2 is FYNNEI. Here the CDR3 reads CASSEIRQETQYF. CDR3 nucleotides: TGTGCCAGCAGTGAAATACGCCAAGAGACCCAGTACTTC.

The rearrangement joins TRBV18 to TRBJ1-4; D gene uncertain. CDR1 is KGHSH, CDR2 LQKENI, per germline. The CDR3 is made up of 16 amino acids. Trimming took 4 bases from V and 5 from J, leaving 17 bases between them. CDR3 DNA: TGTGCCAGCTCACTCAGTCCCGGGATTATGAATGAAAAACTGTTTTTT. This translates into CASSLSPGIMNEKLFF.

The V gene is TRBV27, the J gene TRBJ2-1; D may be TRBD2 (5 bases). CDR1 MNHEY and CDR2 SMNVEV come from the germline V gene (reference sequence). The V gene lost 8 bases and the J gene lost 5 bases, with 22 bases spanning the gap. The CDR3 is 16 residues long. The CDR3 nucleotides are TGTGCCAGCTCCTTGAAAAGCGGAGCTCTGAACAATGAGCAGTTCTTC. It codes for CASSLKSGALNNEQFF.

A few counts support this clone. DNA for the CDR3: TGTGCCAGCAGCTCCGGACTGGACAATGAGCAGTTCTTC. Encoded protein: CASSSGLDNEQFF. The genes are TRBV7-8 and TRBJ2-1; tentatively, D is TRBD2 (5 bases). The V end was cut by 4 bases, the J end by 5 bases, with 9 bases between. This CDR3 has 13 residues. From germline, CDR1 is SGHVS and CDR2 FQNEAQ.

There are a few counts of this clone. CDR3 bases: TGTGCCAGCAGTTTACAGGGACTAGGGAACTACAATGAGCAGTTCTTC. This translates into CASSLQGLGNYNEQFF. The chain recombines TRBV28 with TRBJ2-1; 8 bases match TRBD2. The germline CDR1 and CDR2 sequences are MDHEN and SYDVKM. Trimming removed 2 bases from V and 3 bases from J; junction bases left unmatched: 6. The CDR3 has 16 amino acids. Using reference TRBV28 and TRBJ2-1 for the parts outside the CDR3, the full variable domain is DVKVTQSSRYLVKRTGEKVFLECVQDMDHENMFWYRQDPGLGLRLIYFSYDVKMKEKGDIPEGYSVSREKKERFSLILESASTNQTSMYLCASSLQGLGNYNEQFFGPGTRLTVL.

This chain joins TRBV6-1 and TRBJ1-2; D is perhaps TRBD1 (6 bases). Trimming removed 3 bases at V and 5 bases at J, with 10 bases between. The CDR3 consists of 13 residues. The germline CDR1 and CDR2 sequences are MNHNS and SASEGT. The CDR3 nucleotides read TGTGCCAGCAGTGACAGGGGAGAGTATGGCTACACCTTC. Protein: CASSDRGEYGYTF.

V is TRBV7-9 and J is TRBJ1-5, with no clear D. The V and J ends lost 5 bases and 9 bases respectively, with 11 bases between them. Germline CDR1 reads SEHNR; CDR2 reads FQNEAQ (reference sequence). The CDR3 consists of 12 residues. The CDR3 here is CASSDDRGPQHF. CDR3 bases: TGTGCCAGCAGCGATGACCGGGGGCCCCAGCATTTT.

Regarding this clone: Other DNA sequences within the sample encode an identical CDR3. The J gene is TRBJ1-5, the V gene TRBV5-4, with D tentatively TRBD1 (5 bases). CDR3 length equals 14 residues. The germline gives CDR1 SGHNT, CDR2 YYREEE (reference sequence). The V gene lost 4 bases and the J gene lost 6 bases, with 14 bases spanning the gap. The CDR3 region has the DNA TGTGCCAGCAGCCGGGGCGGGCTTGGTCAGCCCCAGCATTTT. This codes for CASSRGGLGQPQHF.

The V gene is TRBV5-1, the J gene TRBJ2-3; D is unclear. V was shortened by 0 bases and J by 2 bases, with 10 bases between the two germline ends. CDR3 size: 15 residues. Germline V gene lookup returns CDR1 SGHRS and CDR2 YFSETQ. DNA of the CDR3: TGCGCCAGCAGCTTGGTGGCGTACCACACAGATACGCAGTATTTT. This translates into CASSLVAYHTDTQYF. Combining the CDR3 with reference TRBV5-1 and TRBJ2-3 gives the whole variable domain KAGVTQTPRYLIKTRGQQVTLSCSPISGHRSVSWYQQTPGQGLQFLFEYFSETQRNKGNFPGRFSGRQFSNSRSEMNVSTLELGDSALYLCASSLVAYHTDTQYFGPGTRLTVL.

This clone came up many times. The rearrangement joins TRBV6-1 to TRBJ1-2; tentatively, D is TRBD1 (5 bases). Germline CDR1 reads MNHNS; CDR2 reads SASEGT. This CDR3 region has 14 residues. With 5 bases removed from V and 3 bases from J, the gap between germline ends came to 13 bases. The CDR3 DNA sequence: TGTGCCAGCAGTATCGACAGCATCTACTATGGCTACACCTTC. It codes for CASSIDSIYYGYTF.